What follows are 3 T cell receptor beta chains derived from one specimen sequenced in a study of cytomegalovirus exposure and HLA in healthy donors (dated by TCRdb to between 2016 and 2019). The method was the immunoSEQ multiplex PCR assay. The multiplex PCR relied on a mix of 60 forward primers for TCR Vbeta segments and 13 reverse primers for TCR Jbeta segments. Sourced from immuneACCESS, this table was stored by TCRdb with only in-frame sequences that have V and J called. A share of the clones is absent; for the studies checked, an unresolved V gene accounts for under half, and the remainder has no known explanation. The sample's table covers some 75,000 clones. The ten largest make up 4% to 5.5% of the sample. Material for sequencing was PBMCs. The receptors were sampled from a man aged 35 to 55 in good health and CMV-seronegative.

The V and J genes are TRBV29-1 and TRBJ2-7; tentative D call: TRBD1 (6 bases). Germline V CDR1 and CDR2: SQVTM, ANQGSEA. V dropped 0 bases and J dropped 4 bases, with 13 bases sitting between them. The CDR3 consists of 14 residues. CDR3 sequence: CSVEDHGRGYEQYF. CDR3 DNA sequence: TGCAGCGTTGAAGATCATGGCAGGGGTTACGAGCAGTACTTC.

This sequence joins TRBV6-6 and TRBJ2-5, with TRBD1 identical over 9 bases. This CDR3 is built from 16 residues. Germline CDR1 is MNHNY and CDR2 is SVGAGI (reference sequence). Unmatched junction bases numbered 12, after V lost 4 bases and J lost 6 bases. CDR3 protein: CASSSWTGAQGKTQYF. CDR3 nucleotide sequence: TGTGCCAGCAGTTCCTGGACAGGGGCGCAGGGGAAGACCCAGTACTTC.

The CDR3 nucleotides read TGTGCCAGTAGTATTAGGGGACAGATATACGAGCAGTACTTC. It translates to CASSIRGQIYEQYF. This chain connects TRBV19 to TRBJ2-7; 7 bases line up with TRBD1. The V gene end was trimmed by 3 bases and the J gene end by 4 bases; junction bases not matched to a gene: 6. The V gene's germline CDR1 is LNHDA and CDR2 SQIVND (reference sequence). CDR3 length equals 14 residues.